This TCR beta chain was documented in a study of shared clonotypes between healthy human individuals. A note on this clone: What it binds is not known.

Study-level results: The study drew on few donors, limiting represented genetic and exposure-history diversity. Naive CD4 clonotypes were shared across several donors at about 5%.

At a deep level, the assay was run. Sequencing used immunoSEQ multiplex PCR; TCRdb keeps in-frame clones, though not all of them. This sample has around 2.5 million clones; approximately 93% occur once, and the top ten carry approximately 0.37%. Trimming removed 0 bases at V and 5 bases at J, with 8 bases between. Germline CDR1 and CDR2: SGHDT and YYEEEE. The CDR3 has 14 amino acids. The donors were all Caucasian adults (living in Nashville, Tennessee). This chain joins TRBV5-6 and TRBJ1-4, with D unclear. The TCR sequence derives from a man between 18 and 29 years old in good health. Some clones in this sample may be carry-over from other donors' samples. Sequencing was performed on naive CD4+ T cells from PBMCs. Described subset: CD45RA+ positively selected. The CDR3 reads CASSLGQFNEKLFF. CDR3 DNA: TGTGCCAGCAGCTTGGGTCAATTCAATGAAAAACTGTTTTTT.